What follows are 3 T cell receptor beta chains derived from one specimen sequenced in a study of graft-versus-host responses after intestinal transplantation. Profiling relied on immunoSEQ multiplex PCR, and the TCRdb table lists in-frame clones only, not all of them. Among about 83,000 clones listed, 85% to 90% were seen once. Antigen specificity for these receptors is unknown. The sample consisted of unstimulated CD4+ T cells sorted from spleen or lymph node cells, taken before intestinal transplant. The receptors originated from a human donor who received an intestinal transplant.

The V and J genes are TRBV2 and TRBJ2-4, with a tentative D call TRBD2 (5 bases). CDR1 and CDR2 (germline): SNHLY, FYNNEI. This CDR3 is built from 14 residues. The V gene lost 6 bases and the J gene lost 0 bases, with 9 bases spanning the gap. The CDR3 spells CASRLALAKNIQYF. CDR3 coding DNA: TGTGCCAGCAGGTTAGCGCTAGCCAAAAACATTCAGTACTTC.

The rearrangement links TRBV5-1 to TRBJ1-1; D is perhaps TRBD1 (6 bases). Germline assignment: CDR1 SGHRS and CDR2 YFSETQ. The CDR3 runs 16 residues. Trimming stripped 2 bases from V and 1 base from J, with 15 bases between. The CDR3 nucleotides are TGCGCCAGCAGCTTCGACCCACAGGGAAGGAACACTGAAGCTTTCTTT. This encodes CASSFDPQGRNTEAFF.

This clone was seen just once. This chain connects TRBV18 to TRBJ2-2, with 12 nucleotides matching TRBD2. With V trimmed by 4 bases and J by 1 base, 7 bases remained unmatched. CDR1 is KGHSH, CDR2 LQKENI, per germline. This CDR3 is 18 amino acids long. The CDR3: CASSRRLAGAENTGELFF. CDR3 bases: TGTGCCAGCTCACGAAGACTAGCGGGGGCCGAGAACACCGGGGAGCTGTTTTTT. The full variable domain, completed using reference TRBV18 and TRBJ2-2, is NAGVMQNPRHLVRRRGQEARLRCSPMKGHSHVYWYRQLPEEGLKFMVYLQKENIIDESGMPKERFSAEFPKEGPSILRIQQVVRGDSAAYFCASSRRLAGAENTGELFFGEGSRLTVL.